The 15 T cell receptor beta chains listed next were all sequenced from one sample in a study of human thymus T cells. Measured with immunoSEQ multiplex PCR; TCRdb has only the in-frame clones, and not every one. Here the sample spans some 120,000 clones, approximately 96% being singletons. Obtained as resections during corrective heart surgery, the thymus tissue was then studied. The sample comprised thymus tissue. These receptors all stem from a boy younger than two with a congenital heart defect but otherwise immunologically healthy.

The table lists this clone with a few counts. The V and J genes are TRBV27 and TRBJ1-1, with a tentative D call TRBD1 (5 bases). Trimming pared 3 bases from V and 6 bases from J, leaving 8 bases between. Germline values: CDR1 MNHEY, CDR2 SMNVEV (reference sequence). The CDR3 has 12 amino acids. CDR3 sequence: CASSFPGAEAFF. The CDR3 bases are TGTGCCAGCAGTTTTCCGGGGGCTGAAGCTTTCTTT.

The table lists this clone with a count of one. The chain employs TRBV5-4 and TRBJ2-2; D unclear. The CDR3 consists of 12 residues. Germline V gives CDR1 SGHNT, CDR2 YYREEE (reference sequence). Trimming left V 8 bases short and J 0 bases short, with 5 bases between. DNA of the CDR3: TGTGCCAGTCTAACGAACACCGGGGAGCTGTTTTTT. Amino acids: CASLTNTGELFF. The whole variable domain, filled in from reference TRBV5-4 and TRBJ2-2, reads ETGVTQSPTHLIKTRGQQVTLRCSSQSGHNTVSWYQQALGQGPQFIFQYYREEENGRGNFPPRFSGLQFPNYSSELNVNALELDDSALYLCASLTNTGELFFGEGSRLTVL.

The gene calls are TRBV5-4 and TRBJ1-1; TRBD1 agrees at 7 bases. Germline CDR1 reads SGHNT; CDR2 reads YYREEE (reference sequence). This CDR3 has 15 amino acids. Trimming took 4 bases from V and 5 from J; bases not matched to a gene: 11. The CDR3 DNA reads TGTGCCAGCAGCCGAGGGGGCGAGGGGGCGACTGAAGCTTTCTTT. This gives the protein CASSRGGEGATEAFF.

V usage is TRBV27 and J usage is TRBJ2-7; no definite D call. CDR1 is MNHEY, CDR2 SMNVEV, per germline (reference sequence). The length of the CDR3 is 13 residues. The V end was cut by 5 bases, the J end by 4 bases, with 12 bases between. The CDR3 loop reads CASSRSGKYEQYF. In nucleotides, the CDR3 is TGTGCCAGCAGTCGGTCAGGCAAATACGAGCAGTACTTC.

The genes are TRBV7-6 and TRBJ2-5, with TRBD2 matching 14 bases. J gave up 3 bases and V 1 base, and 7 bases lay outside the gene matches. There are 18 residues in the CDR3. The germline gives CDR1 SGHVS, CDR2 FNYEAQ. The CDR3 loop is CASSLGTGTSGGKETQYF. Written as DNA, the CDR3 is TGTGCCAGCAGCTTAGGTACTGGGACTAGCGGGGGCAAAGAGACCCAGTACTTC.

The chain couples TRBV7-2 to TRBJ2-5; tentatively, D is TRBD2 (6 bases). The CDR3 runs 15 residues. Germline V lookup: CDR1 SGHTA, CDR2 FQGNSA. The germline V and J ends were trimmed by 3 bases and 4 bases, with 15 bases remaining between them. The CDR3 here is CASSFPRGSVETQYF. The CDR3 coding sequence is TGTGCCAGCAGCTTTCCCCGGGGGTCGGTAGAGACCCAGTACTTC.

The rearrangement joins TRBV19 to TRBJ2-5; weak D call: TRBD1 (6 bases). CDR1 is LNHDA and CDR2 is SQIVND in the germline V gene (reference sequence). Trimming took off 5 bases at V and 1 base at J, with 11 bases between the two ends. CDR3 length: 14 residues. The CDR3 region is CASSRTAPQETQYF. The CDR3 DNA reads TGTGCCAGTAGTCGGACAGCCCCCCAAGAGACCCAGTACTTC.

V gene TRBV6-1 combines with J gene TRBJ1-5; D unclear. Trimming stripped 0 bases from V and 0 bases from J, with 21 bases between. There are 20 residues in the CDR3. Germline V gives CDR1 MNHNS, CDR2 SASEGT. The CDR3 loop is CASSEAPGRLALYSNQPQHF. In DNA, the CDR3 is TGTGCCAGCAGTGAAGCGCCCGGGAGACTAGCCCTCTATAGCAATCAGCCCCAGCATTTT.

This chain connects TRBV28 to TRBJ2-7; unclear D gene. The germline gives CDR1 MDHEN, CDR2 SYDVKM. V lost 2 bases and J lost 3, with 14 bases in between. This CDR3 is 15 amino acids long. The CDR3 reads CASSLPRTLYYEQYF. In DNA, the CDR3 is TGTGCCAGCAGTTTACCAAGGACCCTATACTACGAGCAGTACTTC.

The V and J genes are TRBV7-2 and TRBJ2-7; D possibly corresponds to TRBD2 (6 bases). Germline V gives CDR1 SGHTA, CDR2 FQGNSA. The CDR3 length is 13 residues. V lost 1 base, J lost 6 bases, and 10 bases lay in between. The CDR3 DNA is TGTGCCAGCAGCTTAGTTGGAGGGTCCGAGCAGTACTTC. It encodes CASSLVGGSEQYF.

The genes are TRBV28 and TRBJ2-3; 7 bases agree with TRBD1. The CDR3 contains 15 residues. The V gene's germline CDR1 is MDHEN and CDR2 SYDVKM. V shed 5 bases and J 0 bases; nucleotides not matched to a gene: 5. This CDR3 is CASSTGAVSTDTQYF. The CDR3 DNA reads TGTGCCAGCAGTACAGGGGCGGTGAGCACAGATACGCAGTATTTT.

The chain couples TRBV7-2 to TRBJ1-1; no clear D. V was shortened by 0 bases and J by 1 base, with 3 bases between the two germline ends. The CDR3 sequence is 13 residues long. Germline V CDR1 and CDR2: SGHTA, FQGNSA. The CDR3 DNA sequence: TGTGCCAGCAGCTTAGCCAGGAACACTGAAGCTTTCTTT. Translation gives CASSLARNTEAFF.

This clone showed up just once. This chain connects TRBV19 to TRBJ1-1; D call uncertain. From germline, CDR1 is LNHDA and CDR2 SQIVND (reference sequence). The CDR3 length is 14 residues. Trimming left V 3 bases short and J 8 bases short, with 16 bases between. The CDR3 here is CASSIPQRTGEAFF. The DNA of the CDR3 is TGTGCCAGTAGTATCCCCCAGCGTACGGGGGAAGCTTTCTTT.

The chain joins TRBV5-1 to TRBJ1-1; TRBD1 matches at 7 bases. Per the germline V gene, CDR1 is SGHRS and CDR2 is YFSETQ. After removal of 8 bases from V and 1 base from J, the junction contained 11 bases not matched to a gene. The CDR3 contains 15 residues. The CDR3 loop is CASSDRPMRNTEAFF. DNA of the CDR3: TGCGCCAGTTCGGACAGGCCAATGAGGAACACTGAAGCTTTCTTT.

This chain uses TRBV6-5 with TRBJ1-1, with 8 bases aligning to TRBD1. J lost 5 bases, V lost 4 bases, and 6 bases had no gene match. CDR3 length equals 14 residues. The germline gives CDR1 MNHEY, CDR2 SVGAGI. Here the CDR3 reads CASSSGGWETEAFF. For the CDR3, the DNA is TGTGCCAGCAGTTCAGGGGGCTGGGAAACTGAAGCTTTCTTT.